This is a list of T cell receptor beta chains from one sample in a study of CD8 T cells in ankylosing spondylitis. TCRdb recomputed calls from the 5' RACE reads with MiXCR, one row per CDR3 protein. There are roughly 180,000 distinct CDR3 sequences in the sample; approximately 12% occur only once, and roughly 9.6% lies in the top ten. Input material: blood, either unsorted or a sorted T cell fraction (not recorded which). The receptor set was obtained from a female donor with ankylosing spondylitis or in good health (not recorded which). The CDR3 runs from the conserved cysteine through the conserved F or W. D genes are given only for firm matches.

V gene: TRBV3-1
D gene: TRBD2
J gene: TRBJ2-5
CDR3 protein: CASSHGRTSGRALYPETQYF

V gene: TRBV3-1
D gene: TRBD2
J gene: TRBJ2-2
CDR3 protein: CASSQWTSGERNGELFF

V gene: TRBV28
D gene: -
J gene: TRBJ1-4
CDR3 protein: CASSPIQGNEKLFF

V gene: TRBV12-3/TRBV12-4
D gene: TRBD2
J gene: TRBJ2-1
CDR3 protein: CASTTSGTPNEQFF

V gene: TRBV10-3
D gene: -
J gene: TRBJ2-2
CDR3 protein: CAISFEGQNTGELFF

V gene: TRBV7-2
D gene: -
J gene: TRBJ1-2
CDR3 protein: CASSSAGNDYGYTF

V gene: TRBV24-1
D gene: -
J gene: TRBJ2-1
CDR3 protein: CATKSLPPDEQFF

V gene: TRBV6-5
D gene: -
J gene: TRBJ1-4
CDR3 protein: CASSYGGLDNEKLFF

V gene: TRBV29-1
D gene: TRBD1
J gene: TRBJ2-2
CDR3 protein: CSVQNRGRTGELFF

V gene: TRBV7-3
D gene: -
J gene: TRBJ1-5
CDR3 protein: CASSLTSKSNQPQHF

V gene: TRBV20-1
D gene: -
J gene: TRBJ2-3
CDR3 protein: CSAGRLGGVTDTQYF

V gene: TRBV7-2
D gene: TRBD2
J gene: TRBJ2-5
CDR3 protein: CASSLAGAGGPQETQYF

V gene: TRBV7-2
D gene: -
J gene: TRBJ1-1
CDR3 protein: CASSLDFWANTEAFF

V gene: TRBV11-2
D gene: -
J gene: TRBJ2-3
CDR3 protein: CASSYGSFRDTQYF